These 25 T cell receptor beta chains originate from one sample sequenced in a study of CD8 T cells in Susac syndrome. An input of about 0.45 to 1 ug of RNA was subjected to reverse transcription using random hexamers. TCRdb processed the immunoSEQ multiplex PCR reads anew with MiXCR; each CDR3 protein has one entry. The profile shows approximately 100,000 distinct CDR3 sequences, around 93% of them singletons. Sequenced material: CD8+ T cells from PBMCs. Source of these receptors: a human donor in good health.

The count of this clonotype is one. The chain links TRBV27 to TRBJ2-4; TRBD1 matches 9 bases. Germline-derived CDR1 and CDR2 are MNHEY and SMNVEV (reference sequence). The CDR3 contains 17 residues. J gave up 1 base and V 5 bases, and 9 bases lay outside the gene matches. Here the CDR3 DNA reads TGTGCCAGCAGTCCGTATGGGACAGGGTTGGCCAAAAACATTCAGTACTTC. Translated: CASSPYGTGLAKNIQYF.

The gene calls are TRBV30 and TRBJ1-4; D is perhaps TRBD1 (5 bases). The CDR3 loop spans 15 amino acids. Deletions cut 0 bases from V and 5 bases from J, with 13 bases between. CDR1 GTSNPN and CDR2 SVGIG come from the germline V gene (reference sequence). The chain's CDR3 is CAWSVRGAVNEKLFF. The CDR3 nucleotides read TGTGCCTGGAGTGTACGAGGGGCGGTCAATGAAAAACTGTTTTTT.

The V gene is TRBV7-9, the J gene TRBJ2-7; 11 bases agree with TRBD1. This CDR3 has 15 amino acids. With V trimmed by 4 bases and J by 7 bases, 9 bases remained unmatched. Germline V gene lookup returns CDR1 SEHNR and CDR2 FQNEAQ (reference sequence). The CDR3 DNA reads as TGTGCCAGCAGCTCCTGGACAGGGGGCAAGGAAGAGCAGTACTTC. Translated: CASSSWTGGKEEQYF.

The chain links TRBV12-3 or TRBV12-4 to TRBJ2-1, with 11 nucleotides matching TRBD2. The CDR3 contains 14 residues. Germline trimming cut 6 bases from V and 9 bases from J; bases unmatched to any gene: 7. The CDR3 protein is CASRLGTSGSEQFF. The CDR3 DNA is TGTGCCAGCAGGCTGGGGACTAGCGGTAGTGAGCAGTTCTTC.

This clonotype has only one observation. The chain recombines TRBV29-1 with TRBJ2-5; D unresolved. The CDR3 contains 11 residues. Germline values: CDR1 SQVTM, CDR2 ANQGSEA. V lost 3 bases and J 5 bases, leaving 7 bases between the germline ends. CDR3 nucleotide sequence: TGCAGCGTTGATAGGTCGGAGACCCAGTACTTC. Translated: CSVDRSETQYF. Full variable domain (rest looked up from reference TRBV29-1 and TRBJ2-5): SAVISQKPSRDICQRGTSLTIQCQVDSQVTMMFWYRQQPGQSLTLIATANQGSEATYESGFVIDKFPISRPNLTFSTLTVSNMSPEDSSIYLCSVDRSETQYFGPGTRLLVL.

The rearrangement uses TRBV3-1 and TRBJ2-7; D gene unclear. Germline V gene data show CDR1 as LGHDT and CDR2 as YNNKEL (reference sequence). The CDR3 runs to 11 residues. V lost 5 bases and J lost 3, with 5 bases in between. CDR3 bases: TGTGCCAGCAGCTATCACTACGAGCAGTACTTC. Protein product: CASSYHYEQYF.

The chain employs TRBV5-6 and TRBJ1-2, with D maybe TRBD1 (6 bases). CDR1 is SGHDT and CDR2 is YYEEEE in the germline V gene. CDR3 length equals 15 residues. Trimming left V 0 bases short and J 4 bases short, with 13 bases between. Written as DNA, the CDR3 is TGTGCCAGCAGCTTGGATGGGGGGCAGGGCTATGGCTACACCTTC. It codes for CASSLDGGQGYGYTF.

This sequence joins TRBV20-1 and TRBJ2-1, with D possibly being TRBD2 (6 bases). V gave up 3 bases and J gave up 3 bases, with 9 bases separating them. Germline CDR1 DFQATT, CDR2 SNEGSKA (reference sequence). The CDR3 has 13 residues. CDR3 DNA sequence: TGCAGTGCTAGCGGGAGAGGCTACAATGAGCAGTTCTTC. Amino acid sequence: CSASGRGYNEQFF.

This rearrangement joins TRBV4-2 to TRBJ2-7; 10 nucleotides align to TRBD2. V lost 4 bases and J lost 6; bases outside the gene matches: 12. The CDR3 runs to 16 residues. Germline V gene data show CDR1 as LGHNA and CDR2 as YNFKEQ. The CDR3 nucleotides are TGTGCCAGCAGCCCCTGGGAGCGGGGGGGCCTTTCCGAGCAGTACTTC. Its translation is CASSPWERGGLSEQYF.

This sequence joins TRBV29-1 and TRBJ2-3; 8 bases fit TRBD2. CDR3 length: 14 amino acids. V shed 7 bases and J 6 bases; nucleotides not matched to a gene: 12. Germline CDR1 SQVTM, CDR2 ANQGSEA. In DNA, the CDR3 is TGCAGCGCTGTACTAGCGGCGGGGCTTGATACGCAGTATTTT. It yields the protein CSAVLAAGLDTQYF.

This clonotype was picked up one time. This sequence joins TRBV29-1 and TRBJ2-7; possibly TRBD1 for D (6 bases). Trimming removed 7 bases at V and 5 bases at J, with 21 bases between. Germline assignment: CDR1 SQVTM and CDR2 ANQGSEA. The CDR3 runs 14 residues. In nucleotides, the CDR3 is TGCAGCGCCGGCCGGGCAGGGGTTCTCGACGAGCAGTACTTC. Translation: CSAGRAGVLDEQYF.

This clonotype was seen a single time. V and J are TRBV3-1 and TRBJ1-1; no firm D call. Germline values: CDR1 LGHDT, CDR2 YNNKEL (reference sequence). CDR3 length equals 12 residues. Trimming pared 5 bases from V and 10 bases from J, leaving 14 bases between. The CDR3 region has the DNA TGTGCCAGCAGCTTAAGTCAGGAGAGAGCTTTCTTT. Amino acids: CASSLSQERAFF.

The V gene is TRBV7-9, the J gene TRBJ2-7; 9 bases are shared with TRBD1. Germline-derived CDR1 and CDR2 are SEHNR and FQNEAQ (reference sequence). Trimming took 5 bases from V and 5 from J; bases not matched to a gene: 16. This CDR3 has 17 residues. CDR3 in amino acids: CASSLGTGKGLQDEQYF. CDR3 nucleotide sequence: TGTGCCAGCAGCCTCGGGACAGGGAAAGGGTTACAGGACGAGCAGTACTTC.

The chain links TRBV6-5 to TRBJ2-3; possibly TRBD1 for D (5 bases). Germline assignment: CDR1 MNHEY and CDR2 SVGAGI. Trimming took 0 bases from V and 0 from J, leaving 13 bases between them. This CDR3 spans 17 amino acids. DNA for the CDR3: TGTGCCAGCAGTTACTCGATTGGGGCTAGAAGCACAGATACGCAGTATTTT. It codes for CASSYSIGARSTDTQYF.

This chain uses TRBV5-6 with TRBJ2-7; D is unresolved. The CDR3 spans 14 residues. Per germline, CDR1 SGHDT and CDR2 YYEEEE. V dropped 0 bases and J dropped 6 bases, with 13 bases sitting between them. The CDR3, as DNA: TGTGCCAGCAGCTTGGATCAAAGTTTACGCGAGCAGTACTTC. Translating it yields CASSLDQSLREQYF.

The chain is built from TRBV5-1 and TRBJ2-1, with TRBD2 matching 12 bases. The CDR3 length is 17 residues. Trimming removed 4 bases from V and 7 bases from J; junction bases left unmatched: 12. Per germline, CDR1 SGHRS and CDR2 YFSETQ. CDR3 sequence reads: CASSGGLAGYDSNEQFF. The CDR3 DNA sequence: TGCGCCAGCAGCGGGGGACTAGCGGGCTACGATTCTAATGAGCAGTTCTTC.

This chain joins TRBV6-2 or TRBV6-3 and TRBJ1-1; unclear D gene. The germline gives CDR1 MNHEY, CDR2 SVGEGT. Trimming cost V 2 bases and J 3 bases, with 7 bases left between them. This CDR3 has 13 residues. CDR3 region: CASSYAFYTEAFF. For the CDR3, the DNA is TGTGCCAGCAGTTACGCGTTTTACACTGAAGCTTTCTTT.

The rearrangement links TRBV27 to TRBJ1-5; unclear D gene. The CDR3 length is 16 residues. V lost 2 bases, J lost 4 bases, and 15 bases lay in between. Germline assignment: CDR1 MNHEY and CDR2 SMNVEV (reference sequence). The CDR3 nucleotides read TGTGCCAGCAGTTTAGGTCTTGAGGGCCTAAATCAGCCCCAGCATTTT. Translated: CASSLGLEGLNQPQHF.

This clonotype was counted once. The genes are TRBV5-1 and TRBJ2-2; 11 positions match TRBD1. V shed 6 bases, J shed 0 bases, and the junction held 1 base outside the gene matches. CDR3 length: 15 amino acids. Germline V CDR1 and CDR2: SGHRS, YFSETQ. The CDR3 loop is CASTDRGPNTGELFF. CDR3 nucleotides: TGCGCCAGCACGGACAGGGGGCCGAACACCGGGGAGCTGTTTTTT.

The chain couples TRBV12-3 or TRBV12-4 to TRBJ2-2; D gene ambiguous. The CDR3 consists of 14 residues. The V end lost 3 bases, the J end lost 1 base, and 6 bases lay between the germline ends. This chain's CDR3 is CASSFIRNTGELFF. CDR3 nucleotide sequence: TGTGCCAGCAGTTTTATACGGAACACCGGGGAGCTGTTTTTT.

The CDR3 region has the DNA TGTGCCAGCAGCTTAGCGCAAGGTGCTGTTGGAAACACCATATATTTT. Translated: CASSLAQGAVGNTIYF. The rearrangement joins TRBV7-2 to TRBJ1-3; D remains ambiguous. Looked up from germline, CDR1 is SGHTA and CDR2 is FQGNSA. The CDR3 extends over 16 amino acids. Trimming cost V 0 bases and J 3 bases, with 12 bases left between them.

The chain carries TRBV6-6 and TRBJ2-7; no firm D call. V lost 5 bases, J lost 7 bases, and 15 bases lay in between. The germline V gene has CDR1 MNHNY and CDR2 SVGAGI (reference sequence). The CDR3 has 13 amino acids. The chain's CDR3 is CASSPTWTKEQYF. CDR3 DNA: TGTGCCAGCAGTCCGACGTGGACCAAGGAGCAGTACTTC.

The rearrangement uses TRBV13 and TRBJ1-2, with a weak D call TRBD1 (5 bases). Trimming stripped 5 bases from V and 2 bases from J, with 18 bases between. The CDR3 extends over 16 amino acids. CDR1 and CDR2 from the germline V gene are PRHDT and FYEKMQ (reference sequence). The CDR3 DNA reads TGTGCCAGCAGCCGGGACGGCGAGTCCGAAAACTATGGCTACACCTTC. It yields the protein CASSRDGESENYGYTF. The entire variable domain, with the rest obtained from reference TRBV13 and TRBJ1-2, is as follows: AAGVIQSPRHLIKEKRETATLKCYPIPRHDTVYWYQQGPGQDPQFLISFYEKMQSDKGSIPDRFSAQQFSDYHSELNMSSLELGDSALYFCASSRDGESENYGYTFGSGTRLTVV.

The genes are TRBV19 and TRBJ2-6; TRBD1 or TRBD2 may be the D gene (5 bases each). This CDR3 is 16 amino acids long. The V end lost 5 bases, the J end lost 3 bases, and 14 bases lay between the germline ends. The V gene's germline CDR1 is LNHDA and CDR2 SQIVND (reference sequence). For the CDR3, the DNA is TGTGCCAGTAGTTCACGGGGCGCGTTTGGGGCCAACGTCCTGACTTTC. Translated: CASSSRGAFGANVLTF.

The chain employs TRBV5-1 and TRBJ1-2; 8 bases are a match to TRBD1. CDR1 is SGHRS and CDR2 is YFSETQ in the germline V gene. This CDR3 region has 14 residues. V lost 6 bases to trimming and J lost 5 bases; unmatched junction nucleotides: 9. Here the CDR3 DNA reads TGCGCCAGCACGCCCGACAGGGGAAAGTATGGCTACACCTTC. Its translation: CASTPDRGKYGYTF.